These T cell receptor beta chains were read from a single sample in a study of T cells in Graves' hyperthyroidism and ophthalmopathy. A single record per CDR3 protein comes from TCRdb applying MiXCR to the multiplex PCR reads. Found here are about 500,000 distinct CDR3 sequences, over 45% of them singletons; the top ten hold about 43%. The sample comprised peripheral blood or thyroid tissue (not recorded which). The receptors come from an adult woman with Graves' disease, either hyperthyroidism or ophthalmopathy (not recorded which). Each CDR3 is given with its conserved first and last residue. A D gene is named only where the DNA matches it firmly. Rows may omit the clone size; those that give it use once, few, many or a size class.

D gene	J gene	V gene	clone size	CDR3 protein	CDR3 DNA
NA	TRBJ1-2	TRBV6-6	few	CASSYLGTENGYTF	TGTGCCAGCAGTTACTTAGGGACTGAGAATGGCTACACCTTC
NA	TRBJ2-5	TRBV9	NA	CASSVGPGNVGQETQYF	TGTGCCAGCAGCGTAGGACCAGGGAACGTGGGACAAGAGACCCAGTACTTC
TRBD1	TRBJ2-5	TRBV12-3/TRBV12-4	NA	CASRQGDRDHSNQPQYF	TGTGCCAGCAGACAAGGGGACAGGGACCATAGCAATCAGCCCCAGTACTTC
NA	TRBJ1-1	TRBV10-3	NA	CAIMEGNTEAFF	TGTGCCATCATGGAAGGGAACACTGAAGCTTTCTTT
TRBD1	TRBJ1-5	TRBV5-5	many	CASSPGQGIGSNQPQHF	TGTGCCAGCAGCCCGGGACAGGGGATCGGGAGCAATCAGCCCCAGCATTTT
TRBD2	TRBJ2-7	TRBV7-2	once	CASSISGRVYEQYF	TGTGCCAGCAGTATTAGCGGGAGGGTCTACGAGCAGTACTTC
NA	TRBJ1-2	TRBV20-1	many	CSARTRGGRGYTF	TGCAGTGCTAGAACCCGGGGGGGGCGCGGCTACACCTTC
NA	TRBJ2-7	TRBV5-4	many	CASSLVSGNHEQYF	TGTGCCAGCAGCTTGGTTTCAGGGAACCACGAGCAGTACTTC
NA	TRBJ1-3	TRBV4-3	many	CASSQDPPHSGNTIYF	TGCGCCAGCAGCCAAGATCCACCGCACTCTGGAAACACCATATATTTT
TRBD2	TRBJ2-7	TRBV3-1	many	CASSQDGTTYAYEQYF	TGTGCCAGCAGCCAAGATGGGACTACCTACGCCTACGAGCAGTACTTC
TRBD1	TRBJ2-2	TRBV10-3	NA	CATGGDRVGTGELFF	TGTGCCACCGGAGGGGACAGGGTGGGCACCGGGGAGCTGTTTTTT
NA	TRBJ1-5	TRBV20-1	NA	CSARGHSDQPQHF	TGCAGTGCTAGGGGACATTCCGATCAGCCCCAGCATTTT
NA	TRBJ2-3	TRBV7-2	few	CASSLGLPSTDTQYF	TGTGCCAGCAGCCTGGGGCTGCCGTCCACAGATACGCAGTATTTT
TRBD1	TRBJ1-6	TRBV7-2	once	CASSTGGVWASPLHF	TGTGCCAGCAGCACAGGGGGGGTTTGGGCTTCACCCCTCCACTTT
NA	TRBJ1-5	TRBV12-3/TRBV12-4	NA	CASSLRFSPGQPQHF	TGTGCCAGCAGTTTACGGTTTTCACCGGGGCAGCCCCAGCATTTT